Here is one T cell receptor beta chain with its context. Its cognate antigen is unknown. This sample was included in a study of OX40 agonist ivuxolimab in advanced cancers. Study conclusions and caveats: Relative to CD4+ cells, CD8+ T cells on average had more expanded clones. Antigen specificity was not determined for the expanded peripheral T cells.

The CDR3 loop spans 15 amino acids. The V gene's germline CDR1 is MNHEY and CDR2 SVGAGI. Unmatched junction bases numbered 6, after V lost 6 bases and J lost 7 bases. Here immunoSEQ multiplex PCR was the method, and the copy in TCRdb shows in-frame clones only, minus some. The data contain about 66,000 clones, about 81% of them singletons. The sequenced sample was CD4+ or CD8+ T cells sorted from blood, obtained in a trial of the OX40 agonist ivuxolimab. This chain uses TRBV6-5 with TRBJ1-6, with TRBD1 matching over 10 bases. The sequence was obtained from an adult with an advanced solid tumor such as melanoma, head and neck, liver or kidney cancer. DNA of the CDR3: TGTGCCAGCAGGTGGGAGACAGGGGGCAATTCACCCCTCCACTTT. This encodes CASRWETGGNSPLHF.